This T cell receptor beta chain was sequenced for a study of blood T cell repertoires in COVID-19. In the study overall: The analysed material was cDNA or gDNA that came from T cells, B-cell-depleted T cells, or PBMCs.

The CDR3 contains 15 residues. V gave up 5 bases and J gave up 5 bases; unmatched junction bases: 8. Germline CDR1 is SGHTA and CDR2 is FQGTGA. Per the study methods: Estimated nucleated cell counts came from reference gene primer amplification. Profiled with immunoSEQ multiplex PCR; TCRdb holds only in-frame clones, not every one. The DNA was the basis for D and trimming; V, J and clone size are from that table. This sample has around 59,000 clones, with 65% to 90% found just once. V is TRBV7-3 and J is TRBJ2-5; 10 nucleotides match TRBD2. This clonotype originated in a woman of 80 years or more with active or convalescent COVID-19. Material: peripheral blood. CDR3 in DNA: TGTGCCAGCAGCAGAAGCGGGGGGGCCTGGGAGACCCAGTACTTC. Amino acid sequence: CASSRSGGAWETQYF. Full variable domain (remainder filled in from reference TRBV7-3 and TRBJ2-5): GAGVSQTPSNKVTEKGKYVELRCDPISGHTALYWYRQSLGQGPEFLIYFQGTGAADDSGLPNDRFFAVRPEGSVSTLKIQRTERGDSAVYLCASSRSGGAWETQYFGPGTRLLVL.